Below are 19 T cell receptor beta chains sequenced from a single sample in a study of blood T cells in healthy people across ages. Sample-barcoded 5' priming and a J-beta primer mix drove a second PCR of 7 to 11 cycles. MiXCR was run by TCRdb on the 5' RACE reads, yielding one entry per CDR3 protein. The sample records 590,000 or so distinct CDR3 sequences, about 30% being singletons. Sample: blood. The receptors shown here come from a woman older than 75 in good health.

This clonotype appeared many times. CDR3 in amino acids: CASSLSYGTHTDTQYF. CDR3 bases: TGTGCCAGCAGTTTATCTTACGGGACGCACACAGATACGCAGTATTTT. This chain links TRBV27 with TRBJ2-3, with D tentatively TRBD1 or TRBD2 (5 bases each). Germline values: CDR1 MNHEY, CDR2 SMNVEV (reference sequence). The length of the CDR3 is 16 residues. V was pared by 0 bases and J by 2 bases, with 12 bases between.

V is TRBV20-1 and J is TRBJ2-3; D may be TRBD2 (6 bases). The CDR3 is made up of 16 amino acids. Germline V CDR1 and CDR2: DFQATT, SNEGSKA (reference sequence). Between the trimmed V and J ends, which lost 0 bases and 0 bases, there was a span of 13 bases. The CDR3 DNA reads TGCAGTGCTAGAGACGGAGGGAGGAGGAGCACAGATACGCAGTATTTT. It yields the protein CSARDGGRRSTDTQYF.

This chain links TRBV20-1 with TRBJ1-1; TRBD1 aligns across 8 bases. The CDR3 length is 16 residues. Germline-derived CDR1 and CDR2 are DFQATT and SNEGSKA (reference sequence). With 1 base clipped from V and 5 bases from J, the junction kept 12 bases outside the gene matches. CDR3 DNA: TGCAGTGCTAGAGTCTTCCAGGGGGCCGTTAGAACTGAAGCTTTCTTT. Residues: CSARVFQGAVRTEAFF.

The chain links TRBV7-9 to TRBJ1-4; unclear D gene. Germline lookup yields CDR1 SEHNR and CDR2 FQNEAQ (reference sequence). This CDR3 has 13 amino acids. Trimming removed 5 bases at V and 16 bases at J, with 20 bases between. Here the CDR3 reads CASSPLPGGSPFF. CDR3 in DNA: TGTGCCAGCAGCCCCCTTCCCGGTGGCAGCCCGTTTTTT.

Comments on this clonotype: The germline gene is not matched at one end of the junction; a read error may be the cause. The chain links TRBV30 to TRBJ2-4, with D unresolved. Germline V gene lookup returns CDR1 GTSNPN and CDR2 SVGIG (reference sequence). CDR3 length: 13 amino acids. For the CDR3, the DNA is TGTGCCCGGAGTAGATGGGCCAAAAACATTCAGTACTTC. It is translated as CARSRWAKNIQYF.

A single count supports this clonotype. The V and J genes are TRBV12-3 or TRBV12-4 and TRBJ1-2, with a possible D match to TRBD1 (5 bases). The V and J ends lost 4 bases and 5 bases respectively, with 14 bases between them. This CDR3 spans 14 amino acids. CDR3 nucleotide sequence: TGTGCCAGCAGTTCCGGTTGGGAGGGGTATGGCTACACCTTC. This translates into CASSSGWEGYGYTF.

This clonotype was seen many times. The chain employs TRBV12-3 or TRBV12-4 and TRBJ2-1, with D perhaps matching TRBD2 (5 bases). V lost 8 bases to trimming and J lost 6 bases, with 14 bases between them. CDR3 length: 13 amino acids. CDR3 loop: CASRGRLSNEQFF. CDR3 DNA sequence: TGTGCCAGCCGGGGTAGACTCTCCAATGAGCAGTTCTTC.

CDR3 DNA: TGTGCCAGCGGCGAGGCAGCAATGAACACTGAAGCTTTCTTT. Residues: CASGEAAMNTEAFF. The chain couples TRBV7-9 to TRBJ1-1; no firm D call. Deletions cut 8 bases from V and 0 bases from J, with 13 bases between. Germline V CDR1 and CDR2: SEHNR, FQNEAQ (reference sequence). This CDR3 contains 14 residues.

There are many counts of this clonotype. V and J are TRBV20-1 and TRBJ2-1; 14 bases agree with TRBD2. CDR1 and CDR2 from the germline V gene are DFQATT and SNEGSKA (reference sequence). The CDR3 sequence is 14 residues long. Germline trimming cut 5 bases from V and 7 bases from J; bases unmatched to any gene: 4. The CDR3 coding sequence is TGCAGTGCTGAGACTAGCGGGGGGGATAATGAGCAGTTCTTC. Its translation: CSAETSGGDNEQFF.

This chain connects TRBV6-5 to TRBJ2-1; D is ambiguous. The germline V gene encodes CDR1 MNHEY and CDR2 SVGAGI. The CDR3 sequence is 14 residues long. V was shortened by 2 bases and J by 0 bases, with 5 bases between the two germline ends. The CDR3 sequence: CASSYGNSYNEQFF. The CDR3 DNA reads TGTGCCAGCAGTTACGGCAACTCCTACAATGAGCAGTTCTTC.

This rearrangement joins TRBV7-3 to TRBJ1-1; TRBD1 might be the D (6 bases). The germline V and J ends were trimmed by 0 bases and 10 bases, with 12 bases remaining between them. Germline CDR1 is SGHTA and CDR2 is FQGTGA. CDR3 length: 13 residues. This chain's CDR3 is CASSLTGGQRAFF. CDR3 coding DNA: TGTGCCAGCAGCTTAACAGGAGGACAGAGAGCTTTCTTT. Drawing the rest from reference TRBV7-3 and TRBJ1-1, the complete variable domain is GAGVSQTPSNKVTEKGKYVELRCDPISGHTALYWYRQSLGQGPEFLIYFQGTGAADDSGLPNDRFFAVRPEGSVSTLKIQRTERGDSAVYLCASSLTGGQRAFFGQGTRLTVV.

This clonotype was detected many times. The gene calls are TRBV20-1 and TRBJ1-6, with D perhaps TRBD1 (5 bases). Germline V gene lookup returns CDR1 DFQATT and CDR2 SNEGSKA (reference sequence). V lost 6 bases and J 2 bases, leaving 17 bases between the germline ends. This CDR3 has 16 amino acids. CDR3: CSAKRQGRTYNSPLHF. In DNA, the CDR3 is TGCAGTGCGAAGAGGCAGGGAAGGACCTATAATTCACCCCTCCACTTT.

The CDR3 loop reads CASSLTGHEQFF. The CDR3, as DNA: TGTGCCAGCAGCTTGACGGGGCATGAGCAGTTCTTC. The V gene is TRBV7-2, the J gene TRBJ2-1; possibly TRBD1 or TRBD2 for D (5 bases each). This CDR3 region has 12 residues. V was shortened by 3 bases and J by 8 bases, with 8 bases between the two germline ends. Germline CDR1 is SGHTA and CDR2 is FQGNSA.

The V and J genes are TRBV6-5 and TRBJ1-6; weak D call: TRBD1 (5 bases). Germline V gives CDR1 MNHEY, CDR2 SVGAGI. The CDR3 extends over 13 amino acids. V gave up 6 bases and J gave up 7 bases, with 10 bases separating them. The CDR3 region has the DNA TGTGCCAGCAGGGAGGGGCAAAATTCACCCCTCCACTTT. This translates into CASREGQNSPLHF.

This chain joins TRBV7-9 and TRBJ1-2; TRBD1 is a possible D gene (5 bases). CDR1 is SEHNR and CDR2 is FQNEAQ in the germline V gene (reference sequence). This CDR3 region has 16 residues. With 8 bases removed from V and 6 bases from J, the gap between germline ends came to 25 bases. The CDR3 DNA reads as TGTGCCAGCCCCTACTTCCAACAGGACCTGAGGGATGGCTACACCTTC. Protein product: CASPYFQQDLRDGYTF.

The chain carries TRBV7-2 and TRBJ2-1, with 7 nucleotides matching TRBD1. Germline V gene sequence: CDR1 SGHTA, CDR2 FQGNSA. The CDR3 loop spans 14 amino acids. With 5 bases clipped from V and 9 bases from J, the junction kept 10 bases outside the gene matches. The chain's CDR3 is CASSPMVGGGEQFF. The CDR3 DNA is TGTGCCAGCAGCCCAATGGTAGGGGGCGGTGAGCAGTTCTTC.

This chain uses TRBV6-1 with TRBJ1-5, with D unresolved. CDR1 MNHNS and CDR2 SASEGT come from the germline V gene. The germline V and J ends were trimmed by 7 bases and 2 bases, with 6 bases remaining between them. The CDR3 has 12 residues. For the CDR3, the DNA is TGTGCCAGCAAGGCGGGCAATCAGCCCCAGCATTTT. Its protein is CASKAGNQPQHF.

This clonotype was seen many times. The V and J genes are TRBV6-1 and TRBJ1-2, with D perhaps TRBD1 (5 bases). Germline lookup yields CDR1 MNHNS and CDR2 SASEGT. CDR3 length: 15 residues. V was pared by 0 bases and J by 4 bases, with 12 bases between. CDR3 in DNA: TGTGCCAGCAGTGAAGCCTGGGGCTCGGGCTATGGCTACACCTTC. This translates into CASSEAWGSGYGYTF.

This clonotype was counted a few times. The V and J genes are TRBV20-1 and TRBJ2-3; 7 positions match TRBD2. The CDR3 runs to 14 residues. CDR1 and CDR2 from the germline V gene are DFQATT and SNEGSKA (reference sequence). V lost 0 bases and J lost 5; bases outside the gene matches: 5. The CDR3 DNA is TGCAGTGCTAGAGAAGCGGGGCCGGGAGATACGCAGTATTTT. Translated: CSAREAGPGDTQYF.